This T cell receptor beta chain was recorded in a study of blood T cell repertoires in COVID-19. The data were produced by immunoSEQ multiplex PCR, yet TCRdb's version contains in-frame clones alone and is incomplete. The data contain about 270,000 clones, approximately 86% of them singletons. The CDR3 totals 19 residues. V lost 0 bases to trimming and J lost 2 bases; unmatched junction nucleotides: 8. Germline CDR1 and CDR2: SGHDN and FVKESK. V and J are TRBV14 and TRBJ2-4, with 12 bases identical to TRBD1. Specimen: peripheral blood. This receptor was identified in a man aged 40-50 years with active or convalescent COVID-19. CDR3: CASSQEGTGGFDSKNIQYF. The CDR3 DNA sequence: TGTGCCAGCAGCCAAGAGGGGACAGGGGGCTTTGATTCCAAAAACATTCAGTACTTC.